This T cell receptor (beta chain) stems from a study of early T cells in non-severe SARS-CoV-2 infection. The CDR3 is 15 residues long. Looked up from germline, CDR1 is DFQATT and CDR2 is SNEGSKA (reference sequence). V lost 4 bases to trimming and J lost 0 bases, with 13 bases between them. Unique molecular identifiers were attached to individual cDNA molecules. TCRdb reanalysed the 5' RACE reads using MiXCR and keeps one entry per CDR3 protein. The profile shows some 70,000 distinct CDR3 sequences, approximately 9.5% of them singletons. The chain couples TRBV20-1 to TRBJ1-5, with D unresolved. The material sequenced was whole blood. The sequence came from an adult who was a healthcare worker with PCR-confirmed SARS-CoV-2 infection or an uninfected control (not recorded which). The CDR3 DNA reads as TGCAGTGCTACCCTCGGCGGGGATAGCAATCAGCCCCAGCATTTT. It translates to CSATLGGDSNQPQHF.